The clone carrying this TCR beta chain was seen a single time. Its specificity is not known. This sample was included in a study of graft-versus-host responses after intestinal transplantation. Trimming removed 6 bases from V and 5 bases from J, with 13 bases in between. CDR1 is MNHEY, CDR2 SVGAGI, per germline. CDR3 length equals 14 residues. Using immunoSEQ multiplex PCR, the repertoire was profiled, and TCRdb retains in-frame clones only, with some absent. The repertoire includes roughly 120,000 clones, around nine tenths of them detected once, and about 0.18% sits in the top ten. The TCR was taken from a human donor who received an intestinal transplant. This specimen consisted of unstimulated CD4+ T cells sorted from spleen or lymph node cells, obtained before intestinal transplant. V is TRBV6-5 and J is TRBJ2-2; D unresolved. CDR3 nucleotides: TGTGCCAGCAGCACCCCCGAGTGGACCGGGGAGCTGTTTTTT. Translating it yields CASSTPEWTGELFF.